Following are 11 T cell receptor beta chains from one sample sequenced in a study of blood T cell repertoires in COVID-19 (dated by TCRdb to 2018 to 2020). Library preparation was by the immunoSEQ multiplex PCR assay. This immuneACCESS table, as held by TCRdb, lists in-frame sequences with V and J called but not all clones. Of the missing ones, under half trace to an unresolved V gene in checked studies; the others have no known cause. Present in this sample are 200,000 to 250,000 clones, about 87% of which were seen just once. Around 1.3% of the sample lies in the top ten. Source material: PBMCs or T cells enriched from blood (not recorded which). These receptors all come from a man aged 30-40 years who had recovered from COVID-19.

V is TRBV5-1 and J is TRBJ1-2; D gene unclear. Trimming pared 1 base from V and 1 base from J, leaving 14 bases between. CDR1 and CDR2 (germline): SGHRS, YFSETQ. The CDR3 runs 16 residues. The CDR3 DNA follows: TGCGCCAGCAGCTTGAATCGGCGGCAAGATAACTATGGCTACACCTTC. Its protein is CASSLNRRQDNYGYTF.

The chain has TRBV14 and TRBJ2-7, with 10 nucleotides matching TRBD1. Germline V gives CDR1 SGHDN, CDR2 FVKESK. Trimming removed 5 bases from V and 3 bases from J; junction bases left unmatched: 10. This CDR3 has 16 residues. For the CDR3, the DNA is TGTGCCAGCAGCAAAACGATCGGGACAGGGGACTACGAGCAGTACTTC. This encodes CASSKTIGTGDYEQYF.

V gene TRBV30 combines with J gene TRBJ1-1, with no clear D. The CDR3 runs to 11 residues. The germline V and J ends were trimmed by 4 bases and 9 bases, with 12 bases remaining between them. Germline V gene lookup returns CDR1 GTSNPN and CDR2 SVGIG (reference sequence). DNA for the CDR3: TGTGCCTGGACCCCCGGGTCCCAAGCTTTCTTT. It is translated as CAWTPGSQAFF.

The chain recombines TRBV4-3 with TRBJ1-1; maybe TRBD1 (6 bases). V was cut by 1 base and J by 2 bases, with 11 bases left in between. Germline assignment: CDR1 LGHNA and CDR2 YSLEER. This CDR3 region has 15 residues. This CDR3 is CASSQGTTGNTEAFF. The CDR3 DNA reads TGCGCCAGCAGCCAAGGAACGACAGGTAACACTGAAGCTTTCTTT.

The chain couples TRBV9 to TRBJ1-1, with D maybe TRBD1 (5 bases). V dropped 0 bases and J dropped 6 bases, with 15 bases sitting between them. There are 15 residues in the CDR3. CDR1 is SGDLS, CDR2 YYNGEE, per germline. CDR3 amino acids: CASSVGQPLGAEAFF. In DNA form, the CDR3 reads TGTGCCAGCAGCGTAGGACAGCCTCTGGGTGCTGAAGCTTTCTTT.

The V call is TRBV2, the J call TRBJ1-6; TRBD1 matches 8 bases. The CDR3 loop spans 15 amino acids. Germline CDR1 reads SNHLY; CDR2 reads FYNNEI. V lost 8 bases and J lost 0; bases outside the gene matches: 3. CDR3 residues: CASRTGSSYNSPLHF. CDR3 nucleotide sequence: TGTGCCAGCCGGACAGGGAGCTCCTATAATTCACCCCTCCACTTT.

This clone showed up just once. As DNA, the CDR3 is TGTGCCAGCAGCTTAGGGCGGGACGGAAACTACGAGCAGTACTTC. This codes for CASSLGRDGNYEQYF. The chain joins TRBV11-3 to TRBJ2-7, with D maybe TRBD2 (6 bases). Germline V gene sequence: CDR1 SGHNT, CDR2 YENEEA. The CDR3 has 15 residues. The V and J ends lost 1 base and 3 bases respectively, with 13 bases between them. Supplemented by reference TRBV11-3 and TRBJ2-7, the full variable domain reads EAGVVQSPRYKIIEKKQPVAFWCNPISGHNTLYWYLQNLGQGPELLIRYENEEAVDDSQLPKDRFSAERLKGVDSTLKIQPAELGDSAVYLCASSLGRDGNYEQYFGPGTRLTVT.

The gene calls are TRBV19 and TRBJ2-3; TRBD1 is a possible D gene (5 bases). The CDR3 runs to 17 residues. Per germline, CDR1 LNHDA and CDR2 SQIVND (reference sequence). V lost 1 base and J 1 base, leaving 15 bases between the germline ends. CDR3 bases: TGTGCCAGTAGTATAGGCTTGGTCAGGGTCCGCACAGATACGCAGTATTTT. Translating gives CASSIGLVRVRTDTQYF.

CDR3 amino acids: CASSQEGGAPRDTQYF. Here the CDR3 DNA reads TGCGCCAGCAGCCAAGAGGGGGGGGCCCCACGAGATACGCAGTATTTT. V usage is TRBV4-3 and J usage is TRBJ2-3; weak D call: TRBD2 (7 bases). CDR1 and CDR2 from the germline V gene are LGHNA and YSLEER. V was shortened by 0 bases and J by 5 bases, with 15 bases between the two germline ends. This CDR3 is built from 16 residues.

J is TRBJ2-7 and V is TRBV11-2; D unresolved. This CDR3 is built from 13 residues. Trimming removed 1 base from V and 1 base from J, with 5 bases in between. Germline V CDR1 and CDR2: SGHAT, FQNNGV. Here the CDR3 DNA reads TGTGCCAGCAGCTTAGGGGCTTCCTACGAGCAGTACTTC. Protein product: CASSLGASYEQYF.

This clone has only a few counts. The chain combines TRBV6-5 with TRBJ1-4; the D gene is possibly TRBD1 (6 bases). V was trimmed by 6 bases and J by 8 bases, leaving 10 bases between them. Germline V lookup: CDR1 MNHEY, CDR2 SVGAGI. This CDR3 has 12 residues. The DNA of the CDR3 is TGTGCCAGCAGGACAGGAGAGGAAAAACTGTTTTTT. Translated: CASRTGEEKLFF.